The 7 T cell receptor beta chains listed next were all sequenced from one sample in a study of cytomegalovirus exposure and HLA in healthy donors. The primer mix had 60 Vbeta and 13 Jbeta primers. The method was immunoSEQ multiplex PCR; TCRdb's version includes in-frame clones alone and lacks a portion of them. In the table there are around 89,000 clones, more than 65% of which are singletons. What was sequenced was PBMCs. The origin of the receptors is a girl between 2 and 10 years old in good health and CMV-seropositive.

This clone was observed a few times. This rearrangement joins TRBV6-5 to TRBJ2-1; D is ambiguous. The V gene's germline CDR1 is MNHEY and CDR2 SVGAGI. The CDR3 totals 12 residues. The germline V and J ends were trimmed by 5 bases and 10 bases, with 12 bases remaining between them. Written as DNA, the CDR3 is TGTGCCAGCAGTCCCGACTCCTCAGAGCAGTTCTTC. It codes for CASSPDSSEQFF.

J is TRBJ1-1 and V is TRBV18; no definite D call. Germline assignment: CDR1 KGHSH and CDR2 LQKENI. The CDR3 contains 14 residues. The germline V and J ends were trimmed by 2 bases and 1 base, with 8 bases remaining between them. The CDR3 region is CASSPVPGNTEAFF. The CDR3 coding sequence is TGTGCCAGCTCACCAGTACCGGGGAACACTGAAGCTTTCTTT.

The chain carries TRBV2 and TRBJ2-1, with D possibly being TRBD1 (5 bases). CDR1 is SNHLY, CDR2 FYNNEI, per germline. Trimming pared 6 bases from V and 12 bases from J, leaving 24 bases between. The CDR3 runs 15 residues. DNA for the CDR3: TGTGCCAGCAGCGACCCCCAGGGCTCACCCAATAGGCAGTTCTTC. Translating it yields CASSDPQGSPNRQFF. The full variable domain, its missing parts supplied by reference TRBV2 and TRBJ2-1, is EPEVTQTPSHQVTQMGQEVILRCVPISNHLYFYWYRQILGQKVEFLVSFYNNEISEKSEIFDDQFSVERPDGSNFTLKIRSTKLEDSAMYFCASSDPQGSPNRQFFGPGTRLTVL.

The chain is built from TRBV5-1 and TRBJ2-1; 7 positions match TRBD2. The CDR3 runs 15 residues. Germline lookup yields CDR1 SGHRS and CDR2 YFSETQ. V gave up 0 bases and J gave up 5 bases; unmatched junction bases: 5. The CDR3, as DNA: TGCGCCAGCAGCTTGGGGGCTAGCGGAAACAATGAGCAGTTCTTC. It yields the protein CASSLGASGNNEQFF.

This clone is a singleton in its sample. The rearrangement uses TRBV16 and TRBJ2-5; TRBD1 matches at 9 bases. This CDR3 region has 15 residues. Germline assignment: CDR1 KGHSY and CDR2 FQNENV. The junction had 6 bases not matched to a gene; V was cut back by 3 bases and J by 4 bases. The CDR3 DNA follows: TGTGCCAGCAGCCAGAACAGGGGGCGCGGAGAGACCCAGTACTTC. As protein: CASSQNRGRGETQYF.

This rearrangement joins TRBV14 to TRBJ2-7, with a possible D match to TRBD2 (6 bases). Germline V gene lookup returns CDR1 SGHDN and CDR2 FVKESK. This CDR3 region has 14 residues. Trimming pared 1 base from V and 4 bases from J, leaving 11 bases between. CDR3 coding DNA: TGTGCCAGCAGCCAAGGGGCAGGGAGGTACGAGCAGTACTTC. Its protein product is CASSQGAGRYEQYF.

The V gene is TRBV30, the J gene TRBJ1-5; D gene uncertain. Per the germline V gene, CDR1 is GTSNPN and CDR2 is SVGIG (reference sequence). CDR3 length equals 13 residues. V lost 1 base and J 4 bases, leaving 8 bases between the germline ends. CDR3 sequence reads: CAWSEFGNQPQHF. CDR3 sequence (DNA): TGTGCCTGGAGTGAGTTCGGTAATCAGCCCCAGCATTTT. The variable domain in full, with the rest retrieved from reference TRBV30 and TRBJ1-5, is SQTIHQWPATLVQPVGSPLSLECTVEGTSNPNLYWYRQAAGRGLQLLFYSVGIGQISSEVPQNLSASRPQDRQFILSSKKLLLSDSGFYLCAWSEFGNQPQHFGDGTRLSIL.